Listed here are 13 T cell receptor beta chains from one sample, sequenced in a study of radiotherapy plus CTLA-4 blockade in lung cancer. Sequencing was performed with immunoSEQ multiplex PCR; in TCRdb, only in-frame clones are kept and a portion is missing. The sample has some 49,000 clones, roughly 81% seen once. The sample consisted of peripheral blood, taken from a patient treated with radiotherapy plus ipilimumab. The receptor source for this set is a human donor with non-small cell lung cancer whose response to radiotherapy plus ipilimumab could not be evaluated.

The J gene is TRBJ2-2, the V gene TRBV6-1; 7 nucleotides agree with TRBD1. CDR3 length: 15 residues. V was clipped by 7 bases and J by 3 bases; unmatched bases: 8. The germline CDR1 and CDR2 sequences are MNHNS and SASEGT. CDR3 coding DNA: TGTGCCAGCAAGAGGGGGCGGTTGGACACCGGGGAGCTGTTTTTT. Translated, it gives CASKRGRLDTGELFF.

DNA of the CDR3: TGTGCCAGCAGCCTGACAGGGGATCAGCCCCAGCATTTT. As protein: CASSLTGDQPQHF. The rearrangement joins TRBV2 to TRBJ1-5; 8 nucleotides align to TRBD1. The CDR3 runs 13 residues. Trimming took 6 bases from V and 5 from J; bases not matched to a gene: 3. CDR1 and CDR2 from the germline V gene are SNHLY and FYNNEI.

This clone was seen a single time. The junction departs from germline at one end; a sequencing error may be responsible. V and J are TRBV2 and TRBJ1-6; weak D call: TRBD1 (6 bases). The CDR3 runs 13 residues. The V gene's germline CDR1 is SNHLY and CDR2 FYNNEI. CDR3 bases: TGTGCCAGCATTGAACAGGGTAATTCACCCCTCCACTTT. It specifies CASIEQGNSPLHF.

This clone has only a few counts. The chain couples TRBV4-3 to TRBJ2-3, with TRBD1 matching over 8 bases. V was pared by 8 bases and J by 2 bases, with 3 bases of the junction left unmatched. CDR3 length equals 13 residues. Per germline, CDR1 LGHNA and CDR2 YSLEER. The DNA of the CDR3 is TGCGCCAGCGGGGACAGGAACACAGATACGCAGTATTTT. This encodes CASGDRNTDTQYF.

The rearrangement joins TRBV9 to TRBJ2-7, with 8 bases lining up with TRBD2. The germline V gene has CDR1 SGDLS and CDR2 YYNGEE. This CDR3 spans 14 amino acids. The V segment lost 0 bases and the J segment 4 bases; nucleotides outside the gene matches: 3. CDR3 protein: CASSVDTSGYEQYF. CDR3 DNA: TGTGCCAGCAGCGTAGACACTAGCGGTTACGAGCAGTACTTC.

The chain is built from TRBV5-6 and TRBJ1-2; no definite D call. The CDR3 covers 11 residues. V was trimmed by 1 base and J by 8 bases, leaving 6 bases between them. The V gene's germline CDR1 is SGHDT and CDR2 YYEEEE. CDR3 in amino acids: CASSLNSGYTF. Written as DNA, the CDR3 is TGTGCCAGCAGCTTGAACAGCGGCTACACCTTC. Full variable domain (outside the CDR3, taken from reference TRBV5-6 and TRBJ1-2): DAGVTQSPTHLIKTRGQQVTLRCSPKSGHDTVSWYQQALGQGPQFIFQYYEEEERQRGNFPDRFSGHQFPNYSSELNVNALLLGDSALYLCASSLNSGYTFGSGTRLTVV.

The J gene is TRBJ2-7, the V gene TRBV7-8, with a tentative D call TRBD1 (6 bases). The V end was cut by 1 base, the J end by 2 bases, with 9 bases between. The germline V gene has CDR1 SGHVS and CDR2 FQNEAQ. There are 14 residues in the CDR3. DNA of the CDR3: TGTGCCAGCAGCTTAGGGACAGCTGCCTACGAGCAGTACTTC. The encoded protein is CASSLGTAAYEQYF.

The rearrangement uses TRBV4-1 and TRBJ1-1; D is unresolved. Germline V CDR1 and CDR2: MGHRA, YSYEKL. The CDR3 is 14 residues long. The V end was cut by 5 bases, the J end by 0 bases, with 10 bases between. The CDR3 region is CASSSFVLNTEAFF. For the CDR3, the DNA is TGCGCCAGCAGCTCATTTGTTCTGAACACTGAAGCTTTCTTT.

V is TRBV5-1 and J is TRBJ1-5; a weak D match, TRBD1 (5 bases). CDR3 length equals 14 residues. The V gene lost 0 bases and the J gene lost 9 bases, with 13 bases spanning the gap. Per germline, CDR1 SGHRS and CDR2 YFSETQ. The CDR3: CASSLAGGYTPQHF. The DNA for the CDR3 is TGCGCCAGCAGCTTGGCCGGGGGATATACGCCCCAGCATTTT.

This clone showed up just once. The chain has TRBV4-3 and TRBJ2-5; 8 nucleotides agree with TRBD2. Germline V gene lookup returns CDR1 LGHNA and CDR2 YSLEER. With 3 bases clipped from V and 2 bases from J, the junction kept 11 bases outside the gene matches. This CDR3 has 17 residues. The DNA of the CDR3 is TGCGCCAGCAGCCACGAACTTTTCACTAGCGGTCAAGAGACCCAGTACTTC. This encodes CASSHELFTSGQETQYF.

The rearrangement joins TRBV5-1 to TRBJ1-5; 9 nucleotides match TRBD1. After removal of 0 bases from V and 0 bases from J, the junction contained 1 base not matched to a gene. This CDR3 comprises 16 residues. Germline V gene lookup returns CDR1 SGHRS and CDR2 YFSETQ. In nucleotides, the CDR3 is TGCGCCAGCAGCTTGGGGACAGGGGATAGCAATCAGCCCCAGCATTTT. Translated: CASSLGTGDSNQPQHF. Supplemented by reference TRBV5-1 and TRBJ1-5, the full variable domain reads KAGVTQTPRYLIKTRGQQVTLSCSPISGHRSVSWYQQTPGQGLQFLFEYFSETQRNKGNFPGRFSGRQFSNSRSEMNVSTLELGDSALYLCASSLGTGDSNQPQHFGDGTRLSIL.

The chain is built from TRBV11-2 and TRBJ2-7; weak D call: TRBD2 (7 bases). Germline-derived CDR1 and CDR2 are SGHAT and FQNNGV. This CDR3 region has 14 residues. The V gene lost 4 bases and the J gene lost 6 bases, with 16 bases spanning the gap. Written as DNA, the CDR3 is TGTGCCAGCAGCTCATCCCCGGGGGGCCGCGAGCAGTACTTC. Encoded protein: CASSSSPGGREQYF.

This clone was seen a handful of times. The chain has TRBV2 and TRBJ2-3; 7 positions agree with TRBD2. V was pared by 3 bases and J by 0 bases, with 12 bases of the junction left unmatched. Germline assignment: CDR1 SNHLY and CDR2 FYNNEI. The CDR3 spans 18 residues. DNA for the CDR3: TGTGCCAGCAGTGATTTGAATGGGGGGGTTCGTAGCACAGATACGCAGTATTTT. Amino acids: CASSDLNGGVRSTDTQYF.